This is a list of T cell receptor beta chains from one sample in a study of shared clonotypes between healthy human individuals. The data were produced by immunoSEQ multiplex PCR, yet TCRdb's version contains in-frame clones alone and is incomplete. The sample has around 480,000 clones; around 79% are singletons. Specimen: PBMCs. These TCRs come from a woman in her thirties or forties in good health. Some clones in this sample may be carry-over from other donors' samples. The CDR3 runs from the conserved cysteine through the conserved F or W. A D gene is named only where the DNA matches it firmly. Clone size is shown for a subset of rows, as once, few, many or a class of expanded clone.

size: -
V: TRBV5-4
D: -
J: TRBJ2-3
CDR3: CASSRDGLSTDTQYF
DNA: TGTGCCAGCAGCCGGGACGGACTAAGCACAGATACGCAGTATTTT

size: -
V: TRBV7-9
D: TRBD1
J: TRBJ2-1
CDR3: CASSRRMGQGDEQFF
DNA: TGTGCCAGCAGCCGAAGGATGGGACAGGGGGATGAGCAGTTCTTC

size: once
V: TRBV4-3
D: -
J: TRBJ2-5
CDR3: CASSTRGGNAQETQYF
DNA: TGCGCCAGCAGCACCAGGGGCGGGAACGCCCAAGAGACCCAGTACTTC

size: -
V: TRBV6-6
D: -
J: TRBJ1-2
CDR3: CASSSSDGGDGYTF
DNA: TGTGCCAGCAGTTCTTCAGACGGAGGGGATGGCTACACCTTC

size: -
V: TRBV21-1
D: -
J: TRBJ2-1
CDR3: CASSKAGFPPYNEQFF
DNA: TGTGCCAGCAGCAAAGCGGGATTTCCCCCCTACAATGAGCAGTTCTTC

size: -
V: TRBV28
D: TRBD1
J: TRBJ1-2
CDR3: CASSSAGTGDGYTF
DNA: TGTGCCAGCAGTTCAGCCGGGACAGGGGACGGCTACACCTTC

size: -
V: TRBV7-6
D: -
J: TRBJ2-1
CDR3: CASSLSGDPDNEQFF
DNA: TGTGCCAGCAGCTTAAGTGGGGACCCAGACAATGAGCAGTTCTTC

size: once
V: TRBV30
D: -
J: TRBJ1-2
CDR3: CAWSVGVRGNYGYTF
DNA: TGTGCCTGGAGTGTGGGGGTTAGGGGTAACTATGGCTACACCTTC

size: -
V: TRBV21-1
D: -
J: TRBJ1-2
CDR3: CARPRGYNYGYTF
DNA: TGTGCCAGGCCGCGAGGGTACAACTATGGCTACACCTTC

size: -
V: TRBV5-1
D: TRBD2
J: TRBJ2-3
CDR3: CASSTRLAPTDTQYF
DNA: TGCGCCAGCAGCACAAGACTAGCGCCCACAGATACGCAGTATTTT

size: -
V: TRBV7-7
D: TRBD1
J: TRBJ2-5
CDR3: CASSLGQEETQYF
DNA: TGTGCTAGCAGCCTAGGACAGGAAGAGACCCAGTACTTC

size: -
V: TRBV15
D: TRBD1
J: TRBJ2-5
CDR3: CATSRATGVWETQYF
DNA: TGTGCCACCAGCAGAGCAACAGGGGTGTGGGAGACCCAGTACTTC

size: -
V: TRBV2
D: TRBD2
J: TRBJ2-2
CDR3: CASRISGSGTGELFF
DNA: TGTGCCAGCAGAATAAGCGGGAGCGGCACCGGGGAGCTGTTTTTT

size: -
V: TRBV7-2
D: TRBD2
J: TRBJ2-5
CDR3: CAGGVAGGETQYF
DNA: TGTGCAGGCGGGGTAGCGGGAGGCGAGACCCAGTACTTC

size: -
V: TRBV29-1
D: TRBD1
J: TRBJ1-1
CDR3: CSVRQGTNTEAFF
DNA: TGCAGCGTCCGACAGGGGACGAACACTGAAGCTTTCTTT

size: -
V: TRBV27
D: -
J: TRBJ2-7
CDR3: CASSPGRGASASYEQYF
DNA: TGTGCCAGCAGTCCAGGCCGGGGGGCTAGCGCCTCCTACGAGCAGTACTTC

size: once
V: TRBV5-1
D: -
J: TRBJ1-2
CDR3: CASSIGTAVGYTF
DNA: TGCGCCAGCAGCATAGGGACGGCGGTTGGCTACACCTTC

size: -
V: TRBV4-3
D: -
J: TRBJ2-5
CDR3: CASSQDRGVETQYF
DNA: TGCGCCAGCAGCCAAGATCGCGGGGTAGAGACCCAGTACTTC

size: -
V: TRBV11-2
D: TRBD1
J: TRBJ2-1
CDR3: CASSFDRGDYNEQFF
DNA: TGTGCCAGCAGCTTTGACAGGGGGGATTACAATGAGCAGTTCTTC

size: -
V: TRBV7-9
D: TRBD2
J: TRBJ2-1
CDR3: CASSGLAGVWNEQFF
DNA: TGTGCCAGCAGCGGACTAGCGGGAGTATGGAATGAGCAGTTCTTC

size: -
V: TRBV5-4
D: -
J: TRBJ2-2
CDR3: CASSLGVSTGELFF
DNA: TGTGCCAGCAGCTTGGGTGTCAGCACCGGGGAGCTGTTTTTT

size: -
V: TRBV7-8
D: -
J: TRBJ2-7
CDR3: CASSLAGIWGIGEQYF
DNA: TGTGCCAGCAGCTTAGCGGGCATATGGGGGATTGGCGAGCAGTACTTC

size: -
V: TRBV2
D: -
J: TRBJ2-3
CDR3: CASRTHRDSDTQYF
DNA: TGTGCCAGCAGGACGCACAGGGATTCAGATACGCAGTATTTT

size: -
V: TRBV7-9
D: -
J: TRBJ1-1
CDR3: CASSHTGAGNTEAFF
DNA: TGTGCCAGCAGTCACACCGGGGCAGGGAACACTGAAGCTTTCTTT

size: -
V: TRBV7-2
D: TRBD2
J: TRBJ2-1
CDR3: CASSLRASGHNEQFF
DNA: TGTGCCAGCAGCTTAAGGGCTAGCGGGCACAATGAGCAGTTCTTC

size: -
V: TRBV4-2
D: -
J: TRBJ2-2
CDR3: CASSQETYTGELFF
DNA: TGTGCCAGCAGCCAAGAGACTTACACCGGGGAGCTGTTTTTT

size: -
V: TRBV7-8
D: -
J: TRBJ2-2
CDR3: CASSLVPGNTGELFF
DNA: TGTGCCAGCAGCTTAGTCCCAGGGAACACCGGGGAGCTGTTTTTT

size: -
V: TRBV11-2
D: -
J: TRBJ2-2
CDR3: CASSLGMVGELFF
DNA: TGTGCCAGCAGCTTAGGAATGGTCGGGGAGCTGTTTTTT

size: -
V: TRBV18
D: -
J: TRBJ1-5
CDR3: CASSPPGRTNQPQHF
DNA: TGTGCCAGCTCACCACCCGGTCGGACTAATCAGCCCCAGCATTTT

size: -
V: TRBV19
D: -
J: TRBJ2-6
CDR3: CASSIAHSGANVLTF
DNA: TGTGCCAGTAGTATTGCACACTCTGGGGCCAACGTCCTGACTTTC

size: -
V: TRBV7-6
D: -
J: TRBJ2-1
CDR3: CASSLAPASAYNEQFF
DNA: TGTGCCAGCAGCTTAGCCCCGGCTAGCGCCTACAATGAGCAGTTCTTC

size: -
V: TRBV28
D: -
J: TRBJ2-3
CDR3: CASSRPPDTQYF
DNA: TGTGCCAGCAGCCGACCACCCGATACGCAGTATTTT

size: -
V: TRBV6-1
D: -
J: TRBJ2-7
CDR3: CASSEAFSGYEQYF
DNA: TGTGCCAGCAGTGAAGCCTTCAGCGGCTACGAGCAGTACTTC

size: -
V: TRBV5-4
D: TRBD1
J: TRBJ2-7
CDR3: CASSFRQGAGNEQYF
DNA: TGTGCCAGCAGCTTTAGACAGGGGGCCGGTAACGAGCAGTACTTC

size: -
V: TRBV30
D: -
J: TRBJ2-7
CDR3: CAWTPGPQGQYF
DNA: TGTGCCTGGACTCCGGGACCGCAGGGGCAGTACTTC

size: few
V: TRBV30
D: TRBD2
J: TRBJ2-5
CDR3: CAWNLAGAEETQYF
DNA: TGTGCCTGGAATCTAGCGGGAGCAGAGGAGACCCAGTACTTC

size: -
V: TRBV18
D: -
J: TRBJ2-1
CDR3: CASSLDYEQFF
DNA: TGTGCCAGCTCACTGGACTATGAGCAGTTCTTC

size: -
V: TRBV9
D: -
J: TRBJ2-6
CDR3: CASSVAIDGGATSGANVLTF
DNA: TGTGCCAGCAGCGTAGCTATAGATGGGGGCGCGACGTCTGGGGCCAACGTCCTGACTTTC

size: -
V: TRBV5-6
D: -
J: TRBJ1-2
CDR3: CASSPLQLSLGYTF
DNA: TGTGCCAGCAGCCCCCTGCAGCTCAGTCTTGGCTACACCTTC

size: -
V: TRBV19
D: TRBD1
J: TRBJ2-5
CDR3: CASSIRRQGNVGRETQYF
DNA: TGTGCCAGTAGTATCCGCCGACAGGGAAATGTAGGAAGAGAGACCCAGTACTTC

size: -
V: TRBV11-2
D: TRBD2
J: TRBJ2-1
CDR3: CASSSYGVAGFNNEQFF
DNA: TGTGCCAGCAGCTCTTACGGAGTAGCGGGTTTTAACAATGAGCAGTTCTTC

size: -
V: TRBV6-5
D: -
J: TRBJ1-1
CDR3: CASSYFEGTEAFF
DNA: TGTGCCAGCAGTTATTTCGAGGGCACTGAAGCTTTCTTT

size: -
V: TRBV11-2
D: -
J: TRBJ2-2
CDR3: CASSLAFTGELFF
DNA: TGTGCCAGCAGCTTAGCGTTTACCGGGGAGCTGTTTTTT

size: -
V: TRBV5-5
D: TRBD1
J: TRBJ1-4
CDR3: CASSLVLSGGTGYNEKLFF
DNA: TGTGCCAGCAGCTTGGTTCTCTCGGGTGGGACAGGCTATAATGAAAAACTGTTTTTT

size: many
V: TRBV28
D: -
J: TRBJ2-4
CDR3: CASSATATKNIQYF
DNA: TGTGCCAGCAGTGCGACAGCTACCAAAAACATTCAGTACTTC

size: -
V: TRBV29-1
D: TRBD1
J: TRBJ2-7
CDR3: CSVHGGDSYEQYF
DNA: TGCAGCGTGCACGGTGGGGACAGCTACGAGCAGTACTTC

size: -
V: TRBV2
D: TRBD1
J: TRBJ1-2
CDR3: CASSTGQGTYGYTF
DNA: TGTGCCAGCAGTACGGGACAGGGGACCTATGGCTACACCTTC

size: -
V: TRBV9
D: -
J: TRBJ1-1
CDR3: CASSVSGLPPVGTEAFF
DNA: TGTGCCAGCAGCGTCTCGGGGTTGCCCCCTGTGGGGACTGAAGCTTTCTTT

size: -
V: TRBV27
D: TRBD2
J: TRBJ2-1
CDR3: CASSSFIPGVSGSRNEQFF
DNA: TGTGCCAGCAGTTCCTTTATCCCCGGGGTTAGCGGGAGTAGGAATGAGCAGTTCTTC